Below, 9 T cell receptor beta chains from the same sample are listed, as sequenced in a study of control samples from healthy donors and cancer patients. Profiled with immunoSEQ multiplex PCR; TCRdb holds only in-frame clones, not every one. The sample has over 150,000 clones, around 91% seen once. Sequences were obtained from blood. Source of these receptors: a woman between 50 and 59 years old in good health.

Written as DNA, the CDR3 is TGTGCCAGCTCATCGGGACCTGCGGGCACTGAAGCTTTCTTT. It is translated as CASSSGPAGTEAFF. The chain employs TRBV18 and TRBJ1-1; D is possibly TRBD1 (5 bases). Between the trimmed V and J ends, which lost 5 bases and 4 bases, there was a span of 14 bases. This CDR3 comprises 14 residues. Germline CDR1 reads KGHSH; CDR2 reads LQKENI.

The chain couples TRBV15 to TRBJ1-1; TRBD1 aligns across 7 bases. Germline lookup yields CDR1 LNHNV and CDR2 YYDKDF (reference sequence). The J segment lost 8 bases and the V segment lost 3 bases, leaving 3 bases of the junction unmatched. CDR3 length: 12 residues. The CDR3 reads CATSSPTGEAFF. DNA for the CDR3: TGTGCCACCAGCAGTCCGACAGGGGAAGCTTTCTTT.

This chain uses TRBV3-1 (or the pseudogene TRBV3-2) with TRBJ2-7; 10 bases agree with TRBD2. Germline trimming cut 0 bases from V and 2 bases from J; bases unmatched to any gene: 4. Germline CDR1 is LGHDT and CDR2 is YNNKEL (reference sequence). The length of the CDR3 is 16 residues. The CDR3 loop reads CASSQDGTSGTYEQYF. The DNA for the CDR3 is TGTGCCAGCAGCCAAGATGGTACTAGCGGGACCTACGAGCAGTACTTC.

The genes are TRBV3-1 (or the pseudogene TRBV3-2) and TRBJ1-6; D ambiguous. There are 15 residues in the CDR3. V shed 2 bases and J shed 9 bases, with 14 bases lying between them. Germline V gives CDR1 LGHDT, CDR2 YNNKEL (reference sequence). The CDR3: CASSQSGPETSPLHF. CDR3 bases: TGTGCCAGCAGCCAATCAGGCCCCGAGACTTCACCCCTCCACTTT.

This rearrangement joins TRBV7-2 to TRBJ2-7, with D possibly being TRBD1 (6 bases). Germline lookup yields CDR1 SGHTA and CDR2 FQGNSA. V lost 4 bases and J 0 bases, leaving 10 bases between the germline ends. CDR3 size: 14 residues. The CDR3, as DNA: TGTGCCAGCAGCTCACAGGGTGGCTCCTACGAGCAGTACTTC. Its translation: CASSSQGGSYEQYF.

With regard to this clone: A much larger clone sits a single nucleotide away, making a read error possible. The sample contains more than one DNA sequence encoding this CDR3. The chain employs TRBV7-2 and TRBJ2-7; D unclear. Trimming pared 2 bases from V and 0 bases from J, leaving 2 bases between. Germline V gives CDR1 SGHTA, CDR2 FQGNSA. The CDR3 is 12 amino acids. The chain's CDR3 is CASSLSSYEQYF. The CDR3 DNA follows: TGTGCCAGCAGCTTAAGCTCCTACGAGCAGTACTTC.

This clone was seen just once. This rearrangement joins TRBV7-3 to TRBJ2-3, with 13 bases identical to TRBD2. V gave up 3 bases and J gave up 0 bases; unmatched junction bases: 9. There are 19 residues in the CDR3. The V gene's germline CDR1 is SGHTA and CDR2 FQGTGA. The DNA for the CDR3 is TGTGCCAGCAGCTTGCCGACTAGCGGGGGGCCATTAAGCACAGATACGCAGTATTTT. The encoded protein is CASSLPTSGGPLSTDTQYF.

CDR3 in amino acids: CASSLLSTVSPLHF. Written as DNA, the CDR3 is TGTGCCAGCAGTTTATTATCGACAGTCTCACCCCTCCACTTT. The chain is built from TRBV28 and TRBJ1-6, with D possibly matching TRBD1 (5 bases). Trimming took off 1 base at V and 10 bases at J, with 11 bases between the two ends. This CDR3 region has 14 residues. Germline V gene lookup returns CDR1 MDHEN and CDR2 SYDVKM.

This clone was found once. Other DNA sequences in the sample encode the same CDR3. This chain joins TRBV6-4 and TRBJ1-2; TRBD1 matches 10 bases. This CDR3 has 13 residues. V gave up 4 bases and J gave up 8 bases; unmatched junction bases: 4. The V gene's germline CDR1 is MRHNA and CDR2 SNTAGT. The CDR3 protein is CASSADRGYGYTF. The CDR3 nucleotides are TGTGCCAGCAGTGCGGACAGGGGGTACGGCTACACCTTC.